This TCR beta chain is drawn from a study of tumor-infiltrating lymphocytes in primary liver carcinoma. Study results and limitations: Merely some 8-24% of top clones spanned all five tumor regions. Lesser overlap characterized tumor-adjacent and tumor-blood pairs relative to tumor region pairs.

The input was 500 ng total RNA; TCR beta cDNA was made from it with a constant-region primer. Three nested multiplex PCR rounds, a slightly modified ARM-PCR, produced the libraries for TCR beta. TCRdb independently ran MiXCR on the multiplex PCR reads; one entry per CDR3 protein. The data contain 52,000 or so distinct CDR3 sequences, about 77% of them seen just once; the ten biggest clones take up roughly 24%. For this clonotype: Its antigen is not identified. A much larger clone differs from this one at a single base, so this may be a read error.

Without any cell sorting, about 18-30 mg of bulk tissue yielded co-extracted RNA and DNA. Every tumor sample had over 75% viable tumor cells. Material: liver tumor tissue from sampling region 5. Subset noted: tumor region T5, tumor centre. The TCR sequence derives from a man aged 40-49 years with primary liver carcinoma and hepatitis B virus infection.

CDR3 region: CSASQGLAGLDEQFF. In DNA form, the CDR3 reads TGCAGTGCTAGCCAAGGACTAGCGGGATTGGATGAGCAGTTCTTC. The V and J genes are TRBV20-1 and TRBJ2-1, with TRBD2 identical over 12 bases. The trim removed 3 bases at V and 8 bases at J, leaving 8 bases unmatched. Germline V CDR1 and CDR2: DFQATT, SNEGSKA (reference sequence). This CDR3 is 15 amino acids long.